The 8 T cell receptor beta chains below were found in one sample sequenced in a study of blood T cells in healthy people across ages. A J-beta primer mix and a sample-barcoded 5' primer were used in a second PCR of about 7 to 12 cycles. TCRdb ran MiXCR on the 5' RACE reads and lists one entry per CDR3 protein. The sample holds about a million distinct CDR3 sequences; 40% to 60% are singletons and the top ten take 13%. The material sequenced was blood. The receptors shown here come from a man younger than 45 in good health.

This clonotype has a handful of counts. The gene calls are TRBV12-3 or TRBV12-4 and TRBJ1-6, with 7 nucleotides matching TRBD1. The length of the CDR3 is 13 residues. V shed 8 bases, J shed 5 bases, and the junction held 3 bases outside the gene matches. The CDR3 is CASSTGNNSPLHF. Here the CDR3 DNA reads TGTGCCAGCTCGACAGGGAATAATTCACCCCTCCACTTT.

V and J are TRBV6-6 and TRBJ2-4; no clear D. The J call is uncertain, as TRBJ2-7 better fits the DNA end. This CDR3 region has 13 residues. Germline CDR1 is MNHNY and CDR2 is SVGAGI (reference sequence). Here the CDR3 reads CASSYSARDEQYF. The CDR3 DNA reads as TGTGCCAGCAGTTACTCGGCAAGGGACGAGCAGTACTTC.

The chain recombines TRBV9 with TRBJ1-1; possible D gene TRBD1, 5 bases. Germline V gene sequence: CDR1 SGDLS, CDR2 YYNGEE. V was cut by 2 bases and J by 6 bases, with 14 bases left in between. The length of the CDR3 is 14 residues. CDR3 amino acids: CASSVLEGIAEAFF. Here the CDR3 DNA reads TGTGCCAGCAGCGTTTTGGAGGGGATCGCTGAAGCTTTCTTT.

This clonotype was detected many times. This chain connects TRBV19 to TRBJ2-7, with 10 bases aligning to TRBD2. The length of the CDR3 is 18 residues. From germline, CDR1 is LNHDA and CDR2 SQIVND (reference sequence). With 5 bases clipped from V and 3 bases from J, the junction kept 16 bases outside the gene matches. The CDR3 DNA reads as TGTGCCAGTAGTTTAGCCAGCGGGGGGGCCGGAGTGGTCTACGAGCAGTACTTC. Translated, it gives CASSLASGGAGVVYEQYF.

Ten or more counts support this clonotype. The chain joins TRBV5-1 to TRBJ1-2, with D hard to call. The germline V gene encodes CDR1 SGHRS and CDR2 YFSETQ. This CDR3 has 14 amino acids. Trimming took 0 bases from V and 4 from J, leaving 10 bases between them. The CDR3 spells CASSLDINFYGYTF. CDR3 nucleotides: TGCGCCAGCAGCTTGGATATTAACTTCTATGGCTACACCTTC. Complete variable domain (other parts from reference TRBV5-1 and TRBJ1-2): KAGVTQTPRYLIKTRGQQVTLSCSPISGHRSVSWYQQTPGQGLQFLFEYFSETQRNKGNFPGRFSGRQFSNSRSEMNVSTLELGDSALYLCASSLDINFYGYTFGSGTRLTVV.

The gene calls are TRBV27 and TRBJ2-5, with D unresolved. The assigned J gene may be wrong: the sequence end matches TRBJ2-7 better. Germline CDR1 MNHEY, CDR2 SMNVEV (reference sequence). The CDR3 runs to 13 residues. CDR3: CASSLLRFREQYF. CDR3 nucleotide sequence: TGTGCCAGCAGTTTATTAAGGTTTCGCGAGCAGTACTTC.

Details on this clonotype: Lacking the conserved final phenylalanine or tryptophan, this CDR3 likely reflects a read error. The rearrangement links TRBV11-1 to TRBJ2-1; D not certain. The CDR3 is 12 residues long. V lost 5 bases and J 5 bases, leaving 7 bases between the germline ends. Germline CDR1 SGHAT, CDR2 FQDESV (reference sequence). CDR3 region: CASSPDNNEQFL. CDR3 DNA: TGTGCCAGCAGCCCCGATAACAATGAGCAGTTCTTA.

V gene TRBV5-1 combines with J gene TRBJ1-5; D not certain. The V gene lost 5 bases and the J gene lost 4 bases, with 10 bases spanning the gap. The CDR3 runs 13 residues. Germline CDR1 SGHRS, CDR2 YFSETQ. As DNA, the CDR3 is TGCGCCAGCAGGAACAGTGAAAATCAGCCCCAGCATTTT. As protein: CASRNSENQPQHF.